The text below deals with one T cell receptor beta chain. Antigen unknown. The sample belongs to a study of CD4 T cells in relation to SARS-CoV-2 and coronaviruses. The CDR3 covers 14 residues. V was trimmed by 5 bases and J by 12 bases, leaving 22 bases between them. CDR1 and CDR2 from the germline V gene are MDHEN and SYDVKM. The repertoire was sequenced with immunoSEQ multiplex PCR; TCRdb's copy has only in-frame clones and lacks some. In the table there are 25,000 to 30,000 clones, nearly 80% of which are singletons. Unexposed donor CD4+ T cells date from about 2011-2018, before the COVID-19 pandemic. The cells were cultured for around ten days before CD4+ T cells were isolated.

The TCR sequence derives from a human donor in good health. This chain uses TRBV28 with TRBJ1-2, with D unclear. The sample consisted of CD4+ T cells from PBMCs, cultured in vitro. The CDR3 reads CASSRATADPRNTF. CDR3 nucleotide sequence: TGTGCCAGCAGTCGCGCGACGGCAGACCCCCGGAACACCTTC.